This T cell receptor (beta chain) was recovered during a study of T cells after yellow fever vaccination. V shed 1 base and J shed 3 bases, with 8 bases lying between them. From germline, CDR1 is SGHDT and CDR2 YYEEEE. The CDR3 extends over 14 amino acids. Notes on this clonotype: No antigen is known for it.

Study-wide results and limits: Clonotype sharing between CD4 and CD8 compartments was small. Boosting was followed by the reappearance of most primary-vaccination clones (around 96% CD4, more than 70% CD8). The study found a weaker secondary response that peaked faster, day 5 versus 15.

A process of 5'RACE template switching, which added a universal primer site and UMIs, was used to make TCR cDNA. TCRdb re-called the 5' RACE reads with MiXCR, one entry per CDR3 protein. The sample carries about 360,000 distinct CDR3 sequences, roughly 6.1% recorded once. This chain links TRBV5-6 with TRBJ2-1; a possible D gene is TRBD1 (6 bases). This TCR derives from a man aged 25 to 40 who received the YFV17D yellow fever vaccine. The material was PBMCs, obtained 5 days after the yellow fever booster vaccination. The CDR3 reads CASSLPGDYNEQFF. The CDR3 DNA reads TGTGCCAGCAGCTTGCCAGGGGACTACAATGAGCAGTTCTTC.